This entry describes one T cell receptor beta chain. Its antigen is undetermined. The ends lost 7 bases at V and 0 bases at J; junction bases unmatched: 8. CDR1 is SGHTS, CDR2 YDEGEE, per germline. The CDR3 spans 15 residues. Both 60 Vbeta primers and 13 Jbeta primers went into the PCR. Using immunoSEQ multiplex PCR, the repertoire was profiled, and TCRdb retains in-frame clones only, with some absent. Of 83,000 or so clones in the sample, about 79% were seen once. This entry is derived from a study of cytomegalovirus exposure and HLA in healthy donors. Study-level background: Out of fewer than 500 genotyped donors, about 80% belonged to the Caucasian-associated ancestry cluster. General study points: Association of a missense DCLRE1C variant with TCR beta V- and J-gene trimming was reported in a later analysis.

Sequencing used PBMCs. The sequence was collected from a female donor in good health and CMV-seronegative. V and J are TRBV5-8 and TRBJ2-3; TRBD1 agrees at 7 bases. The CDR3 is CASGSGTASTDTQYF. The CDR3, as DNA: TGTGCCAGCGGGTCCGGGACAGCTAGCACAGATACGCAGTATTTT.